The 30 T cell receptor beta chains in this list originate from one sample, sequenced in a study of blood T cell repertoires in COVID-19. Libraries were prepared by immunoSEQ multiplex PCR; TCRdb keeps only in-frame clonotypes and omits some of them. The sample has some 180,000 clones; roughly 89% are singletons. Sequenced input: peripheral blood. All receptors derive from a man aged 40-49 years with acute or convalescent COVID-19.

V gene TRBV2 combines with J gene TRBJ1-1; D might be TRBD1 (6 bases). This CDR3 has 14 amino acids. CDR1 is SNHLY and CDR2 is FYNNEI in the germline V gene. Trimming left V 6 bases short and J 4 bases short, with 15 bases between. CDR3 amino acids: CASSPTGLTTEAFF. The CDR3 coding sequence is TGTGCCAGCAGCCCGACAGGTCTGACCACTGAAGCTTTCTTT.

Written as DNA, the CDR3 is TGTGCCAGCAGCGCGGGGACAGGGGTTTCACCCCTCCACTTT. It yields the protein CASSAGTGVSPLHF. This chain joins TRBV9 and TRBJ1-6; the match to TRBD1 covers 10 bases. The germline CDR1 and CDR2 sequences are SGDLS and YYNGEE. The CDR3 is 14 amino acids. The V gene end was trimmed by 3 bases and the J gene end by 9 bases; junction bases not matched to a gene: 3.

This clone was detected only a few times. The chain uses TRBV18 and TRBJ1-6; maybe TRBD1 (6 bases). V was clipped by 6 bases and J by 1 base, with 10 bases between them. This CDR3 contains 15 residues. Germline loops: CDR1 KGHSH, CDR2 LQKENI. The CDR3 DNA sequence: TGTGCCAGCTCCGAGGGGGGGTCCTATAATTCACCCCTCCACTTT. Encoded protein: CASSEGGSYNSPLHF.

The V call is TRBV24-1, the J call TRBJ2-3; the D gene is possibly TRBD2 (5 bases). The CDR3 has 14 residues. Germline loops: CDR1 KGHDR, CDR2 SFDVKD. V was clipped by 3 bases and J by 6 bases, with 12 bases between them. DNA of the CDR3: TGTGCCACCAGTGATCTGGGAGCCGGGGATACGCAGTATTTT. Its protein product is CATSDLGAGDTQYF.

Points on this clone: Other DNA sequences within the sample encode an identical CDR3. The rearrangement joins TRBV5-4 to TRBJ2-7, with TRBD1 matching over 8 bases. The CDR3 totals 15 residues. CDR1 and CDR2 (germline): SGHNT, YYREEE (reference sequence). Trimming at V came to 0 bases and at J to 0 bases, leaving 2 bases not matched to a gene. The CDR3 bases are TGTGCCAGCAGCTTGGACAGGGGGAGCTCCTACGAGCAGTACTTC. Its protein is CASSLDRGSSYEQYF.

There are a few counts of this clone. In DNA form, the CDR3 reads TGTGCCAGCAGCCAAGTTTTGGGGCAGGGGGCCCTATCCTACGAGCAGTACTTC. Translating it yields CASSQVLGQGALSYEQYF. The J gene is TRBJ2-7, the V gene TRBV4-2; TRBD1 matches at 8 bases. Germline trimming cut 1 base from V and 1 base from J; bases unmatched to any gene: 12. The germline gives CDR1 LGHNA, CDR2 YNFKEQ. The CDR3 is 18 residues long.

V gene TRBV5-1 combines with J gene TRBJ2-2, with TRBD2 identical over 13 bases. The CDR3 has 16 amino acids. The V gene end was trimmed by 4 bases and the J gene end by 6 bases; junction bases not matched to a gene: 6. Germline-derived CDR1 and CDR2 are SGHRS and YFSETQ. As DNA, the CDR3 is TGCGCCAGCAGCGATACTAGCGGGGGGGCCCCCGGGGAGCTGTTTTTT. It encodes CASSDTSGGAPGELFF.

The chain has TRBV2 and TRBJ2-3; 8 nucleotides align to TRBD1. Germline V lookup: CDR1 SNHLY, CDR2 FYNNEI. There are 16 residues in the CDR3. V shed 5 bases, J shed 1 base, and the junction held 8 bases outside the gene matches. The CDR3 here is CASSSDRDPGTDTQYF. The CDR3 nucleotides read TGTGCCAGCAGTTCGGACAGGGACCCTGGCACAGATACGCAGTATTTT.

V usage is TRBV2 and J usage is TRBJ2-3; D is possibly TRBD2 (5 bases). Germline values: CDR1 SNHLY, CDR2 FYNNEI. Trimming stripped 7 bases from V and 6 bases from J, with 11 bases between. CDR3 length: 12 residues. The CDR3 reads CASNLQRDTQYF. The CDR3 coding sequence is TGTGCCAGCAACCTGCAGCGGGATACGCAGTATTTT.

The gene calls are TRBV6-2 or TRBV6-3 and TRBJ2-7, with TRBD2 as a possible D gene (6 bases). The CDR3 contains 15 residues. Germline V gives CDR1 MNHEY, CDR2 SVGEGT. V shed 2 bases and J shed 4 bases, with 15 bases lying between them. The CDR3 coding sequence is TGTGCCAGCAGTTACAGTCGGGGGTTGCTGTACGAGCAGTACTTC. This encodes CASSYSRGLLYEQYF.

CDR3 DNA: TGCAGCGTCGCCCCTCAGTCCAGCGCAGAGACCCAGTACTTC. Its protein is CSVAPQSSAETQYF. The chain combines TRBV29-1 with TRBJ2-5; unclear D gene. The CDR3 covers 14 residues. CDR1 and CDR2 (germline): SQVTM, ANQGSEA. With 6 bases removed from V and 4 bases from J, the gap between germline ends came to 18 bases.

V gene TRBV5-4 combines with J gene TRBJ2-3; 8 positions agree with TRBD2. The junction had 8 bases not matched to a gene; V was cut back by 4 bases and J by 1 base. This CDR3 is 16 amino acids long. Germline CDR1 SGHNT, CDR2 YYREEE (reference sequence). CDR3 in amino acids: CASSPAGTRRTDTQYF. CDR3 sequence (DNA): TGTGCCAGCAGCCCGGCCGGGACTAGACGCACAGATACGCAGTATTTT.

V usage is TRBV12-3 or TRBV12-4 and J usage is TRBJ2-3; TRBD2 matches 11 bases. This CDR3 spans 13 amino acids. V lost 6 bases and J lost 5; bases outside the gene matches: 1. CDR3 sequence: CASRGTSGDTQYF. The CDR3 DNA follows: TGTGCCAGCAGAGGGACTAGCGGAGATACGCAGTATTTT.

J is TRBJ2-7 and V is TRBV27; 9 bases are shared with TRBD1. The CDR3 sequence is 18 residues long. The junction had 17 bases not matched to a gene; V was cut back by 5 bases and J by 3 bases. Germline values: CDR1 MNHEY, CDR2 SMNVEV (reference sequence). CDR3 loop: CASSRLGLPQGADYEQYF. CDR3 nucleotide sequence: TGTGCCAGCAGTCGCTTAGGGCTACCACAGGGGGCGGACTACGAGCAGTACTTC.

Turning to this clone: This same CDR3 is encoded by further DNA sequences in the sample. The chain links TRBV30 to TRBJ1-4, with D hard to call. Between the trimmed V and J ends, which lost 3 bases and 5 bases, there was a span of 4 bases. The CDR3 contains 11 residues. Per germline, CDR1 GTSNPN and CDR2 SVGIG (reference sequence). The CDR3: CAWSRNEKLFF. DNA of the CDR3: TGTGCCTGGAGCAGGAATGAAAAACTGTTTTTT.

This clone came up once. Other DNA sequences in the same sample also yield this CDR3. The rearrangement joins TRBV20-1 to TRBJ2-3, with TRBD2 as a possible D gene (5 bases). V was pared by 3 bases and J by 5 bases, with 6 bases between. CDR1 is DFQATT and CDR2 is SNEGSKA in the germline V gene (reference sequence). The CDR3 loop spans 11 amino acids. This CDR3 is CSASGGDTQYF. CDR3 bases: TGCAGTGCTAGCGGAGGAGATACGCAGTATTTT.

The rearrangement joins TRBV27 to TRBJ1-3; no definite D call. Deletions cut 2 bases from V and 0 bases from J, with 8 bases between. Germline assignment: CDR1 MNHEY and CDR2 SMNVEV (reference sequence). The CDR3 length is 15 residues. In DNA form, the CDR3 reads TGTGCCAGCAGTTTAGCACGGGACTCTGGAAACACCATATATTTT. Translated: CASSLARDSGNTIYF.

The gene calls are TRBV27 and TRBJ1-2; 8 nucleotides line up with TRBD1. Germline loops: CDR1 MNHEY, CDR2 SMNVEV (reference sequence). CDR3 size: 18 residues. The ends lost 0 bases at V and 2 bases at J; junction bases unmatched: 11. CDR3 sequence (DNA): TGTGCCAGCAGTTTATCGGTCACGAGTGACAGGGGAAACTATGGCTACACCTTC. It is translated as CASSLSVTSDRGNYGYTF.

The rearrangement links TRBV5-1 to TRBJ1-4; D gene ambiguous. The CDR3 has 15 amino acids. Germline CDR1 is SGHRS and CDR2 is YFSETQ. V was clipped by 0 bases and J by 3 bases, with 9 bases between them. The CDR3 reads CASSLDRRSNEKLFF. The CDR3 DNA reads as TGCGCCAGCAGCTTGGACCGGAGATCTAATGAAAAACTGTTTTTT. The variable domain in full, completed from reference TRBV5-1 and TRBJ1-4, reads KAGVTQTPRYLIKTRGQQVTLSCSPISGHRSVSWYQQTPGQGLQFLFEYFSETQRNKGNFPGRFSGRQFSNSRSEMNVSTLELGDSALYLCASSLDRRSNEKLFFGSGTQLSVL.

The V call is TRBV7-8, the J call TRBJ1-5; 7 nucleotides agree with TRBD1. V lost 2 bases and J lost 4; bases outside the gene matches: 5. This CDR3 region has 15 residues. Germline loops: CDR1 SGHVS, CDR2 FQNEAQ. The CDR3 bases are TGTGCCAGCAGCTTATGGGGGACAGTTAATCAGCCCCAGCATTTT. Amino acids: CASSLWGTVNQPQHF.

The gene calls are TRBV28 and TRBJ1-5, with D possibly TRBD1 on 5 matching bases. Germline assignment: CDR1 MDHEN and CDR2 SYDVKM. The CDR3 sequence is 16 residues long. The V end was cut by 7 bases, the J end by 3 bases, with 19 bases between. Here the CDR3 DNA reads TGTGCCAGCACCCCGGGGCAGGGACTCATCAATCAGCCCCAGCATTTT. Translation gives CASTPGQGLINQPQHF.

CDR3 amino acids: CASSEGGAETQYF. DNA for the CDR3: TGTGCCAGCAGTGAGGGAGGGGCGGAGACCCAGTACTTC. V usage is TRBV2 and J usage is TRBJ2-5; 7 bases agree with TRBD2. V trimming: 3 bases; J trimming: 5 bases; junction bases outside the gene matches: 3. The CDR3 consists of 13 residues. Germline V gene sequence: CDR1 SNHLY, CDR2 FYNNEI.

This clone showed up just once. The rearrangement joins TRBV7-8 to TRBJ1-4, with TRBD1 identical over 12 bases. Losses at the gene ends were 3 bases for V and 3 bases for J; bases not matched to a gene: 8. The CDR3 is 18 residues long. The germline V gene has CDR1 SGHVS and CDR2 FQNEAQ. For the CDR3, the DNA is TGTGCCAGCAGCTTTCCGGGACAGGGGGCGACCTCTAATGAAAAACTGTTTTTT. Its translation is CASSFPGQGATSNEKLFF. Full variable domain (rest looked up from reference TRBV7-8 and TRBJ1-4): GAGVSQSPRYKVAKRGQDVALRCDPISGHVSLFWYQQALGQGPEFLTYFQNEAQLDKSGLPSDRFFAERPEGSVSTLKIQRTQQEDSAVYLCASSFPGQGATSNEKLFFGSGTQLSVL.

J is TRBJ2-3 and V is TRBV6-1, with D maybe TRBD2 (6 bases). Germline CDR1 is MNHNS and CDR2 is SASEGT. The CDR3 loop spans 14 amino acids. Trimming stripped 2 bases from V and 4 bases from J, with 10 bases between. The CDR3 nucleotides are TGTGCCAGCAGTGAAATCGGGAGCCCAGATACGCAGTATTTT. Its protein is CASSEIGSPDTQYF.

The CDR3 nucleotides are TGTGCCAGCAGTGCGCAGTCCTACGAGCAGTACTTC. This encodes CASSAQSYEQYF. This rearrangement joins TRBV2 to TRBJ2-7; unclear D gene. Trimming shortened V by 4 bases and J by 1 base, and 5 bases separated the two germline ends. The germline CDR1 and CDR2 sequences are SNHLY and FYNNEI. The length of the CDR3 is 12 residues.

CDR3 DNA sequence: TGTGCCAGCAGCTACACTGGCAGGGCCACTAATGAAAAACTGTTTTTT. This codes for CASSYTGRATNEKLFF. This chain connects TRBV28 to TRBJ1-4, with D possibly being TRBD1 (5 bases). The CDR3 sequence is 16 residues long. The germline V gene has CDR1 MDHEN and CDR2 SYDVKM. The V gene lost 6 bases and the J gene lost 2 bases, with 16 bases spanning the gap.

This sequence joins TRBV7-2 and TRBJ2-3; TRBD2 might be the D (6 bases). Trimming pared 1 base from V and 4 bases from J, leaving 18 bases between. Germline lookup yields CDR1 SGHTA and CDR2 FQGNSA. The CDR3 has 17 amino acids. CDR3 in DNA: TGTGCCAGCAGCTTAGGGGGAGGAATAGCCAATTCAGATACGCAGTATTTT. Translating it yields CASSLGGGIANSDTQYF.

The CDR3 sequence: CASSVGGSGTGELFF. As DNA, the CDR3 is TGTGCCAGCAGTGTAGGGGGATCAGGCACCGGGGAGCTGTTTTTT. V is TRBV2 and J is TRBJ2-2; D possibly corresponds to TRBD1 (6 bases). V was clipped by 4 bases and J by 4 bases, with 13 bases between them. Per the germline V gene, CDR1 is SNHLY and CDR2 is FYNNEI. The CDR3 runs to 15 residues.

The chain couples TRBV3-1 (or the pseudogene TRBV3-2) to TRBJ2-2, with TRBD2 matching over 11 bases. This CDR3 has 16 residues. Per germline, CDR1 LGHDT and CDR2 YNNKEL (reference sequence). V dropped 4 bases and J dropped 10; count of bases not matched to a gene: 11. The CDR3 loop reads CASSPSLAGGLVELFF. CDR3 nucleotide sequence: TGTGCCAGCAGCCCCTCCTTAGCGGGGGGGCTGGTGGAGCTGTTTTTT.

The count of this clone is one. The CDR3 sequence: CASSSTSGVSTDTQYF. DNA for the CDR3: TGTGCCAGCAGTTCGACTAGCGGGGTTAGCACAGATACGCAGTATTTT. The V call is TRBV5-8, the J call TRBJ2-3, with 11 nucleotides matching TRBD2. Trimming at V came to 5 bases and at J to 0 bases, leaving 5 bases not matched to a gene. CDR1 is SGHTS and CDR2 is YDEGEE in the germline V gene. The CDR3 covers 16 residues.